Below, 27 T cell receptor beta chains from the same sample are listed, as sequenced in a study of control samples from healthy donors and cancer patients. Sequencing was performed with immunoSEQ multiplex PCR; in TCRdb, only in-frame clones are kept and a portion is missing. The sample has 71,000 or so clones; roughly 91% are singletons. Sequences were obtained from PBMCs. These receptors were collected from a man in his fifties or sixties with lung cancer.

This clone appeared a few times. The chain employs TRBV27 and TRBJ2-7, with 12 bases that match TRBD2. Germline values: CDR1 MNHEY, CDR2 SMNVEV (reference sequence). The CDR3 is 15 residues long. The junction had 2 bases not matched to a gene; V was cut back by 1 base and J by 4 bases. CDR3 sequence: CASSLLTSGGYEQYV. Written as DNA, the CDR3 is TGTGCCAGCAGTTTATTGACTAGCGGGGGTTACGAGCAGTACGTC.

This sequence joins TRBV6-1 and TRBJ1-3, with D maybe TRBD1 (6 bases). Trimming cost V 0 bases and J 4 bases, with 16 bases left between them. Looked up from germline, CDR1 is MNHNS and CDR2 is SASEGT. The CDR3 length is 17 residues. As DNA, the CDR3 is TGTGCCAGCAGTGAAGCTCATACAGGGAGAGTAGGAAACACCATATATTTT. It specifies CASSEAHTGRVGNTIYF.

V and J are TRBV11-2 and TRBJ2-7, with D unresolved. Germline lookup yields CDR1 SGHAT and CDR2 FQNNGV. Trimming removed 1 base at V and 3 bases at J, with 13 bases between. This CDR3 has 15 residues. For the CDR3, the DNA is TGTGCCAGCAGCTTAGGGGGAATTTCTAGCTACGAGCAGTACTTC. Translation: CASSLGGISSYEQYF.

The chain couples TRBV4-2 to TRBJ1-2; no reliable D call. Germline CDR1 and CDR2: LGHNA and YNFKEQ. Trimming shortened V by 4 bases and J by 4 bases, and 4 bases separated the two germline ends. The CDR3 has 11 amino acids. CDR3 residues: CASSLGYGYTF. CDR3 bases: TGTGCCAGCAGCCTTGGCTATGGCTACACCTTC.

The chain carries TRBV27 and TRBJ2-3, with TRBD1 identical over 10 bases. The V and J ends lost 5 bases and 0 bases, in that order; junction bases with no gene match: 5. This CDR3 comprises 16 residues. In germline, CDR1 is MNHEY, CDR2 SMNVEV (reference sequence). This CDR3 reads CASSPKGQGSTDTQYF. In DNA form, the CDR3 reads TGTGCCAGCAGTCCAAAGGGACAGGGGAGCACAGATACGCAGTATTTT.

The genes are TRBV5-5 and TRBJ2-1; D is ambiguous. V lost 5 bases and J 0 bases, leaving 15 bases between the germline ends. The CDR3 has 16 residues. Germline V gives CDR1 SGHKS, CDR2 YYEKEE (reference sequence). CDR3 nucleotides: TGTGCCAGCAGTTTAGGGCCCAGTGCCTCCTACAATGAGCAGTTCTTC. Amino acid sequence: CASSLGPSASYNEQFF.

The chain combines TRBV6-1 with TRBJ1-2; D unclear. The V end lost 2 bases, the J end lost 4 bases, and 5 bases lay between the germline ends. There are 12 residues in the CDR3. Germline loops: CDR1 MNHNS, CDR2 SASEGT. The CDR3 DNA sequence: TGTGCCAGCAGTGAATCTCCCTATGGCTACACCTTC. The encoded protein is CASSESPYGYTF.

The chain combines TRBV13 with TRBJ1-6; a weak D match, TRBD1 (5 bases). This CDR3 contains 15 residues. Germline CDR1 PRHDT, CDR2 FYEKMQ (reference sequence). Trimming shortened V by 3 bases and J by 10 bases, and 16 bases separated the two germline ends. CDR3 sequence: CASSFSRGEGSPLHF. The CDR3 DNA sequence: TGTGCCAGCAGCTTTTCTCGGGGCGAAGGATCACCCCTCCACTTT.

The chain employs TRBV5-8 and TRBJ2-5; 12 bases align to TRBD2. V shed 3 bases and J 6 bases; nucleotides not matched to a gene: 12. CDR3 length equals 17 residues. CDR1 SGHTS and CDR2 YDEGEE come from the germline V gene. CDR3 sequence: CASSSTSGGLLLQTQYF. The DNA of the CDR3 is TGTGCCAGCAGCTCCACTAGCGGGGGGCTTCTGCTACAGACCCAGTACTTC.

The V call is TRBV18, the J call TRBJ1-1, with D possibly being TRBD1 (5 bases). V was pared by 2 bases and J by 2 bases, with 12 bases between. Germline values: CDR1 KGHSH, CDR2 LQKENI. This CDR3 comprises 15 residues. CDR3 residues: CASSPKGPPNTEAFF. CDR3 coding DNA: TGTGCCAGCTCACCAAAGGGGCCTCCAAACACTGAAGCTTTCTTT.

This clone was observed once. J is TRBJ2-2 and V is TRBV5-1; D remains unclear. Trimming pared 2 bases from V and 2 bases from J, leaving 13 bases between. Germline V gives CDR1 SGHRS, CDR2 YFSETQ. The CDR3 is 16 amino acids. CDR3 amino acids: CASSFETPSNTGELFF. In DNA, the CDR3 is TGCGCCAGCAGCTTTGAGACACCTTCAAACACCGGGGAGCTGTTTTTT.

The chain joins TRBV6-2 or TRBV6-3 to TRBJ2-2, with 8 bases aligning to TRBD1. Per the germline V gene, CDR1 is MNHEY and CDR2 is SVGEGT. The CDR3 spans 15 residues. The junction had 5 bases not matched to a gene; V was cut back by 3 bases and J by 5 bases. CDR3 protein: CASSYRTGRTGELFF. CDR3 sequence (DNA): TGTGCCAGCAGTTATAGGACAGGGAGGACCGGGGAGCTGTTTTTT.

The CDR3 sequence is CASSQDSPRGSYGYTF. DNA of the CDR3: TGTGCCAGCAGCCAAGATTCCCCTAGGGGGTCGTATGGCTACACCTTC. The rearrangement joins TRBV3-1 (or the pseudogene TRBV3-2) to TRBJ1-2; TRBD1 is a possible D gene (6 bases). Germline CDR1 and CDR2: LGHDT and YNNKEL (reference sequence). With 0 bases removed from V and 5 bases from J, the gap between germline ends came to 16 bases. This CDR3 is 16 amino acids long.

V gene TRBV6-1 combines with J gene TRBJ2-5, with D tentatively TRBD1 (5 bases). The CDR3 is 15 residues long. Germline CDR1 reads MNHNS; CDR2 reads SASEGT. V was shortened by 2 bases and J by 2 bases, with 12 bases between the two germline ends. The CDR3 DNA follows: TGTGCCAGCAGTGAAACCTGGACACTGCAAGAGACCCAGTACTTC. This translates into CASSETWTLQETQYF.

This chain uses TRBV5-5 with TRBJ1-4; D gene unclear. In germline, CDR1 is SGHKS, CDR2 YYEKEE (reference sequence). Trimming stripped 4 bases from V and 4 bases from J, with 11 bases between. The CDR3 length is 14 residues. The CDR3, as DNA: TGTGCCAGCAGCCTTGAATGGCTTAATGAAAAACTGTTTTTT. As protein: CASSLEWLNEKLFF.

The rearrangement joins TRBV3-1 (or the pseudogene TRBV3-2) to TRBJ1-2, with D hard to call. The CDR3 extends over 13 amino acids. Germline-derived CDR1 and CDR2 are LGHDT and YNNKEL (reference sequence). Trimming pared 2 bases from V and 8 bases from J, leaving 12 bases between. CDR3 sequence (DNA): TGTGCCAGCAGCCAAAACCTCTATGGGGGCTACACCTTC. Protein product: CASSQNLYGGYTF.

J is TRBJ1-2 and V is TRBV11-3, with D perhaps TRBD1 (5 bases). This CDR3 has 15 amino acids. The ends were cut back, 1 base at V and 8 bases at J, with 17 bases in the middle. Looked up from germline, CDR1 is SGHNT and CDR2 is YENEEA. The CDR3 is CASSLGEGWSSGYTF. The DNA of the CDR3 is TGTGCCAGCAGCTTAGGGGAGGGGTGGAGCTCCGGCTACACCTTC.

CDR3 bases: TGCGCCAGCAGCCTGAGGCTAGCGGGTTCCTACGAGCAGTACTTC. Translation gives CASSLRLAGSYEQYF. The chain links TRBV5-1 to TRBJ2-7; 8 nucleotides align to TRBD2. This CDR3 has 15 amino acids. CDR1 is SGHRS and CDR2 is YFSETQ in the germline V gene. With V trimmed by 4 bases and J by 1 base, 7 bases remained unmatched.

The V and J genes are TRBV3-1 (or the pseudogene TRBV3-2) and TRBJ1-3; D gene unclear. The length of the CDR3 is 14 residues. V was clipped by 3 bases and J by 0 bases, with 6 bases between them. Germline V gene data show CDR1 as LGHDT and CDR2 as YNNKEL (reference sequence). This CDR3 reads CASSQAGSGNTIYF. In nucleotides, the CDR3 is TGTGCCAGCAGCCAGGCAGGCTCTGGAAACACCATATATTTT.

The V call is TRBV6-5, the J call TRBJ1-1, with TRBD1 matching over 7 bases. The germline V gene has CDR1 MNHEY and CDR2 SVGAGI. The junction had 5 bases not matched to a gene; V was cut back by 1 base and J by 3 bases. The CDR3 consists of 15 residues. CDR3 in amino acids: CASSYLNRGDTEAFF. DNA for the CDR3: TGTGCCAGCAGTTACTTGAACAGGGGAGACACTGAAGCTTTCTTT.

This clone came up once. This chain connects TRBV9 to TRBJ2-3, with D hard to call. The CDR3 extends over 16 amino acids. Between the trimmed V and J ends, which lost 0 bases and 1 base, there was a span of 12 bases. CDR1 is SGDLS and CDR2 is YYNGEE in the germline V gene. The CDR3 reads CASSVGYSPGTDTQYF. In DNA, the CDR3 is TGTGCCAGCAGCGTAGGTTATTCTCCTGGCACAGATACGCAGTATTTT.

The rearrangement joins TRBV5-1 to TRBJ2-7, with 11 bases matching TRBD1. V was clipped by 4 bases and J by 3 bases; unmatched bases: 6. Germline assignment: CDR1 SGHRS and CDR2 YFSETQ. CDR3 length: 15 residues. In nucleotides, the CDR3 is TGCGCCAGCAGCGTCTCCGGGACAGGGGGCTACGAGCAGTACTTC. Translating it yields CASSVSGTGGYEQYF.

This clone was picked up one time. The chain is built from TRBV7-9 and TRBJ1-1; D call uncertain. The germline CDR1 and CDR2 sequences are SEHNR and FQNEAQ (reference sequence). V was cut by 5 bases and J by 0 bases, with 1 base left in between. The length of the CDR3 is 11 residues. For the CDR3, the DNA is TGTGCCAGCAGCCTGAACACTGAAGCTTTCTTT. Amino acids: CASSLNTEAFF.

This rearrangement joins TRBV24-1 to TRBJ1-1; D may be TRBD1 (6 bases). Germline values: CDR1 KGHDR, CDR2 SFDVKD. The CDR3 totals 16 residues. Trimming pared 7 bases from V and 0 bases from J, leaving 17 bases between. For the CDR3, the DNA is TGTGCCACCAGCCCACGGGGGGCAGGAATGAACACTGAAGCTTTCTTT. Its protein is CATSPRGAGMNTEAFF.

This clone was counted a few times. The sample contains more than one DNA sequence encoding this CDR3. The chain recombines TRBV7-3 with TRBJ2-1; the match to TRBD2 covers 9 bases. Germline lookup yields CDR1 SGHTA and CDR2 FQGTGA. Trimming removed 3 bases from V and 7 bases from J; junction bases left unmatched: 4. The CDR3 is 14 amino acids. The CDR3: CASSFGGGGNEQFF. The CDR3 DNA reads as TGTGCCAGCAGCTTCGGCGGGGGGGGGAATGAGCAGTTCTTC. The whole variable domain, remainder taken from reference TRBV7-3 and TRBJ2-1, is GAGVSQTPSNKVTEKGKYVELRCDPISGHTALYWYRQSLGQGPEFLIYFQGTGAADDSGLPNDRFFAVRPEGSVSTLKIQRTERGDSAVYLCASSFGGGGNEQFFGPGTRLTVL.

V and J are TRBV29-1 and TRBJ1-2; 7 nucleotides align to TRBD1. Germline trimming cut 6 bases from V and 7 bases from J; bases unmatched to any gene: 8. Germline lookup yields CDR1 SQVTM and CDR2 ANQGSEA. The CDR3 is 12 amino acids. The CDR3 DNA reads as TGCAGCGTGGCTGGGACAGCCCTTGGCTACACCTTC. Protein product: CSVAGTALGYTF.

This clone was observed once. The rearrangement uses TRBV7-3 and TRBJ1-6, with D unresolved. CDR3 length: 13 amino acids. CDR1 is SGHTA and CDR2 is FQGTGA in the germline V gene. Trimming removed 5 bases at V and 8 bases at J, with 10 bases between. The CDR3 region is CASSLARDSPLHF. CDR3 DNA: TGTGCCAGCAGCCTCGCACGAGATTCACCCCTCCACTTT.